This T cell receptor beta chain appears in the sequencing data of a study of CD8 T cells in Susac syndrome. Both CD4+ and CD8+ T cells were negatively isolated, and TEMRA cells underwent FACS enrichment. The V end was cut by 5 bases, the J end by 0 bases, with 16 bases between. Germline-derived CDR1 and CDR2 are SGHVS and FQNEAQ. The CDR3 is 16 amino acids. RNA, at roughly 0.45 to 1 ug, was reverse transcribed with random hexamers. From the immunoSEQ multiplex PCR reads, TCRdb called clonotypes with MiXCR, one entry per CDR3 protein. The table has roughly 130,000 distinct CDR3 sequences, 85% to 95% seen once.

Material for sequencing was CD4+ T cells from PBMCs. This TCR derives from a human donor with multiple sclerosis. The V and J genes are TRBV7-8 and TRBJ1-1; weak D call: TRBD1 (6 bases). The CDR3 loop is CASSRTGLAMNTEAFF. The CDR3 DNA is TGTGCCAGCAGCCGAACAGGGTTAGCCATGAACACTGAAGCTTTCTTT.